This TCR beta chain was found in a study of vaccination and CD4 T cells after COVID-19. Across the whole study: SARS-CoV-2, HCoV-NL63, HCoV-OC43 and HCoV-229E supplied the overlapping spike peptides used to stimulate cells.

This clonotype has a handful of counts. Its specificity is unknown. CDR1 is SGHTA and CDR2 is FQGNSA in the germline V gene. Trimming took off 3 bases at V and 0 bases at J, with 10 bases between the two ends. The CDR3 totals 15 residues. Treatment meaning: approximately 9-day PBMC culture with coronavirus spike peptide pools or control peptides (ViraFEST assay). Scientists ran DNA taken from cultured CD4+ T cells through the Oncomine TCR Beta short-read assay for sequencing. TCRdb passed the PCR reads through MiXCR, listing each CDR3 protein once. The data show about 18,000 distinct CDR3 sequences, under 60% seen once.

This clonotype originated in a human donor who had recovered from COVID-19. Sequenced: CD4+ T cells from blood, cultured in vitro. The chain carries TRBV7-2 and TRBJ2-3; D is possibly TRBD1 (6 bases). The chain's CDR3 is CASSFRGMSTDTQYF. DNA for the CDR3: TGTGCCAGCAGCTTCAGGGGTATGAGCACAGATACGCAGTATTTT.